The 4 T cell receptor beta chains reported below all come from one sample, sequenced in a study of T cells in Graves' hyperthyroidism and ophthalmopathy. TCR beta CDR3 sequences were amplified from RNA transcripts. With the HTBI primer set, the TCR CDR3 went through a first round of RT-PCR. From the multiplex PCR reads, TCRdb called clonotypes with MiXCR, one entry per CDR3 protein. The sample yields more than 550,000 distinct CDR3 sequences, about 45% seen once. The specimen was peripheral blood or thyroid tissue (not recorded which). These TCRs come from an adult man with Graves' disease, either hyperthyroidism or ophthalmopathy (not recorded which).

Many counts were recorded for this clonotype. The chain uses TRBV2 and TRBJ2-5; 13 bases align to TRBD2. Unmatched junction bases numbered 4, after V lost 7 bases and J lost 5 bases. Germline-derived CDR1 and CDR2 are SNHLY and FYNNEI. The CDR3 contains 14 residues. Here the CDR3 reads CASIGTSGVETQYF. CDR3 coding DNA: TGTGCCAGCATCGGGACTAGCGGGGTGGAGACCCAGTACTTC. The whole variable domain, filled in from reference TRBV2 and TRBJ2-5, reads EPEVTQTPSHQVTQMGQEVILRCVPISNHLYFYWYRQILGQKVEFLVSFYNNEISEKSEIFDDQFSVERPDGSNFTLKIRSTKLEDSAMYFCASIGTSGVETQYFGPGTRLLVL.

The chain joins TRBV7-9 to TRBJ2-7; D is perhaps TRBD2 (5 bases). The V end lost 5 bases, the J end lost 6 bases, and 14 bases lay between the germline ends. Germline-derived CDR1 and CDR2 are SEHNR and FQNEAQ (reference sequence). The CDR3 is 13 amino acids. CDR3 DNA: TGTGCCAGCAGCGCGCCCCCAGGAGGCGAGCAGTACTTC. As protein: CASSAPPGGEQYF.

This clonotype was counted a few times. The J gene is TRBJ1-1, the V gene TRBV19; TRBD1 matches 11 bases. With 6 bases clipped from V and 0 bases from J, the junction kept 6 bases outside the gene matches. The CDR3 extends over 16 amino acids. The V gene's germline CDR1 is LNHDA and CDR2 SQIVND (reference sequence). The CDR3 DNA follows: TGTGCCAGTAGGACCGGACAGGGGGCACTGAACACTGAAGCTTTCTTT. It encodes CASRTGQGALNTEAFF.

Comments on this clonotype: Its ends do not fully match the called genes, so a read error is possible. V usage is TRBV20-1 and J usage is TRBJ2-7, with a tentative D call TRBD2 (5 bases). This CDR3 spans 13 amino acids. The germline CDR1 and CDR2 sequences are DFQATT and SNEGSKA (reference sequence). The CDR3 DNA is TGCAGGGCTAGCACCACTAACGTCCACGAGCAGTACTTC. Amino acids: CRASTTNVHEQYF.